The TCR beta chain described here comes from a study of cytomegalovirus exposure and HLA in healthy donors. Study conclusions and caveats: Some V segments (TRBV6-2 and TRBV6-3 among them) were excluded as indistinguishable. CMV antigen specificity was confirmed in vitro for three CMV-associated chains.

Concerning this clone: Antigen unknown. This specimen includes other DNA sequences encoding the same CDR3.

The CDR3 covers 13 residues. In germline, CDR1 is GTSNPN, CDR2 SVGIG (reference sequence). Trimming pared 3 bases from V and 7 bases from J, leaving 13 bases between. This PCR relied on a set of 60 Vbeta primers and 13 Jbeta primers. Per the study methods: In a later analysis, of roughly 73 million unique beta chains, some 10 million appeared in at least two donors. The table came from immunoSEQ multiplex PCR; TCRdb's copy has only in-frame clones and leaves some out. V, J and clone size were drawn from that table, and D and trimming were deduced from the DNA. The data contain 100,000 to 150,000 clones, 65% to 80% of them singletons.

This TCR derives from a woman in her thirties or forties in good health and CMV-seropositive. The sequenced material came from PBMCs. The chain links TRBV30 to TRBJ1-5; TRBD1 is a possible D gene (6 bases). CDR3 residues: CAWSQQGSQPQHF. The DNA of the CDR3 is TGTGCCTGGAGCCAACAGGGCAGCCAGCCCCAGCATTTT. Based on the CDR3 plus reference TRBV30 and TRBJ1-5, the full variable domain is SQTIHQWPATLVQPVGSPLSLECTVEGTSNPNLYWYRQAAGRGLQLLFYSVGIGQISSEVPQNLSASRPQDRQFILSSKKLLLSDSGFYLCAWSQQGSQPQHFGDGTRLSIL.